The entry below gives a single TCR beta chain sequence along with its context. The data are from a study of blood T cell repertoires in COVID-19. Study background: The United States, Italy and Spain were the sources of the acute and convalescent COVID-19 samples. T cells, B-cell-depleted T cells, or PBMCs supplied cDNA or gDNA.

TCRdb keeps only in-frame clones here, not all; method: immunoSEQ multiplex PCR. Seen here are about 100,000 clones, around 92% observed once, and the top ten hold more than 5%. This CDR3 has 15 amino acids. Germline V CDR1 and CDR2: SNHLY, FYNNEI. The V segment lost 4 bases and the J segment 6 bases; nucleotides outside the gene matches: 9. The chain links TRBV2 to TRBJ2-3, with TRBD2 matching over 8 bases. This TCR derives from a man aged 45-60 years with active COVID-19. Sequenced material: peripheral blood. The CDR3 nucleotides read TGTGCCAGCAGTGGGGTAGCGGGGACACGGGATACGCAGTATTTT. This codes for CASSGVAGTRDTQYF.